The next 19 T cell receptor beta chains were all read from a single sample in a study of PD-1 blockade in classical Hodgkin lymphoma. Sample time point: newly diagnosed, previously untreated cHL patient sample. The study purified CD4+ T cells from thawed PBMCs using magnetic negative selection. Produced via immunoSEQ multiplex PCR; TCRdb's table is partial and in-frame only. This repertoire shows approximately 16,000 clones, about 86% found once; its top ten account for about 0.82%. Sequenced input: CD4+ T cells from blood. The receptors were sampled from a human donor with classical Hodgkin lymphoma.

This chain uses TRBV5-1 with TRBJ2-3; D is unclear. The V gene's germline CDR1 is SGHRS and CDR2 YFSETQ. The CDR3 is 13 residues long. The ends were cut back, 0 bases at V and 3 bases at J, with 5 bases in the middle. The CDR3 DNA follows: TGCGCCAGCAGCTTGGGACGGACAGATACGCAGTATTTT. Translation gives CASSLGRTDTQYF.

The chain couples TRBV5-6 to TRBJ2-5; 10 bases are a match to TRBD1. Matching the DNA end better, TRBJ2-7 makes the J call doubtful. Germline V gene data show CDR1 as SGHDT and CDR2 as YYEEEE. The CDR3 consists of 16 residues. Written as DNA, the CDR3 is TGTGCCAGTTATACGACAGGGGGCGTTGAGCACTACGAGCAGTACTTC. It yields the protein CASYTTGGVEHYEQYF.

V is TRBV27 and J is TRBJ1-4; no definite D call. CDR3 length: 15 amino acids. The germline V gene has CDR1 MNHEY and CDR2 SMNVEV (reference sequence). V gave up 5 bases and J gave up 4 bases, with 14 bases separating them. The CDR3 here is CASSPWVGFNEKLFF. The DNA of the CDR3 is TGTGCCAGCAGTCCCTGGGTCGGGTTTAATGAAAAACTGTTTTTT.

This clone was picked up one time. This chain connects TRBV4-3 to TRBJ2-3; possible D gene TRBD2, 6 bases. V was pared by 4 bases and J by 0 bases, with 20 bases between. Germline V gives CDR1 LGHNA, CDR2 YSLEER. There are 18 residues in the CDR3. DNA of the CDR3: TGCGCCAGCAGCCCACGACTCCCCGGGGGTCTTAGCACAGATACGCAGTATTTT. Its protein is CASSPRLPGGLSTDTQYF.

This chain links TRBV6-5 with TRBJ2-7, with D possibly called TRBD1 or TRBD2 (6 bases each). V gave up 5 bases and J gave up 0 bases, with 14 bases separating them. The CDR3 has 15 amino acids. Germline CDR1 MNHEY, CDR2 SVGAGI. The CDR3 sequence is CASSTGRGGSYEQYF. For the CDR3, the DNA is TGTGCCAGCAGTACTGGCAGGGGAGGCTCCTACGAGCAGTACTTC.

The CDR3 protein is CASSGGRGNTDTQYF. Here the CDR3 DNA reads TGCGCCAGCAGCGGGGGACGGGGTAACACAGATACGCAGTATTTT. The chain joins TRBV5-1 to TRBJ2-3; D is possibly TRBD1 or TRBD2 (5 bases each). Germline V gene lookup returns CDR1 SGHRS and CDR2 YFSETQ. This CDR3 has 15 amino acids. V dropped 4 bases and J dropped 2 bases, with 14 bases sitting between them.

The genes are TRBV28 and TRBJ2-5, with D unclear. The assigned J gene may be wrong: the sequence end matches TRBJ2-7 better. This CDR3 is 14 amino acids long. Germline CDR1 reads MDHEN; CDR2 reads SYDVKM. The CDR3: CASSLGIESYEQYF. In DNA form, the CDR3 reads TGTGCCAGCAGTTTAGGTATAGAGTCCTACGAGCAGTACTTC.

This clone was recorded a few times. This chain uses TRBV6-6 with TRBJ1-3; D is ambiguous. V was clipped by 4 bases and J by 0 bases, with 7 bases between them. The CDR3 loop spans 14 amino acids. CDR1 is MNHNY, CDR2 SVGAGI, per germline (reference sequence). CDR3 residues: CASSSGSSGNTIYF. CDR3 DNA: TGTGCCAGCAGTTCAGGATCCTCTGGAAACACCATATATTTT.

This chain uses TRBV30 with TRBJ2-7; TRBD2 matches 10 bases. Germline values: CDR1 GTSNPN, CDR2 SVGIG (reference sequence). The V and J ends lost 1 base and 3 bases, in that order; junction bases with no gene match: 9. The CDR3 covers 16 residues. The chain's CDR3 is CAWSALSGRTNYEQYF. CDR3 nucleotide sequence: TGTGCCTGGAGTGCCCTTAGCGGGAGGACCAACTACGAGCAGTACTTC.

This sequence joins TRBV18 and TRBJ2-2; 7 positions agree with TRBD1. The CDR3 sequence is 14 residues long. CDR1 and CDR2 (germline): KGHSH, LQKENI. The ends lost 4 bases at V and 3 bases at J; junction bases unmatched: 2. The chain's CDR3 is CASSLGQHTGELFF. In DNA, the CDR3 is TGTGCCAGCTCACTGGGACAGCACACCGGGGAGCTGTTTTTT.

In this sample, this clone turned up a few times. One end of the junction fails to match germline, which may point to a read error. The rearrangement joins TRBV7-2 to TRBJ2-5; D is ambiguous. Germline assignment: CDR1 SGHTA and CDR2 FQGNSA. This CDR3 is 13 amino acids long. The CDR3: CASSLVGLEPQYF. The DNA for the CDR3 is TGTGCCAGCAGCTTAGTCGGTCTAGAGCCCCAGTACTTC. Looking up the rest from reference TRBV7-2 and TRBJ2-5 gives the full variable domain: GAGVSQSPSNKVTEKGKDVELRCDPISGHTALYWYRQSLGQGLEFLIYFQGNSAPDKSGLPSDRFSAERTGGSVSTLTIQRTQQEDSAVYLCASSLVGLEPQYFGPGTRLLVL.

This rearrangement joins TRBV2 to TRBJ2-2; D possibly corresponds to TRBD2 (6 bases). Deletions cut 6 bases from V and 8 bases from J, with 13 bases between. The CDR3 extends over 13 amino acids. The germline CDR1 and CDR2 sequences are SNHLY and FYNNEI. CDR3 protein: CASRRLESGELFF. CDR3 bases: TGTGCCAGCAGGCGACTAGAGTCTGGGGAGCTGTTTTTT. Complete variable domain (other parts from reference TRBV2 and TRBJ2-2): EPEVTQTPSHQVTQMGQEVILRCVPISNHLYFYWYRQILGQKVEFLVSFYNNEISEKSEIFDDQFSVERPDGSNFTLKIRSTKLEDSAMYFCASRRLESGELFFGEGSRLTVL.

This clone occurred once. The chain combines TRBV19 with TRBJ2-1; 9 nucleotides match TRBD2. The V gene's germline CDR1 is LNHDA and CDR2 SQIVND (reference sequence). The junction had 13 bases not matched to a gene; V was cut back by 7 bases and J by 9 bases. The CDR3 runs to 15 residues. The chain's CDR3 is CASTSGTSFSSEQFF. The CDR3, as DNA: TGTGCCAGTACCTCCGGGACTAGCTTTTCAAGTGAGCAGTTCTTC.

This chain's CDR3 is CASSLDRVGEQYF. CDR3 in DNA: TGTGCCAGCAGCTTGGACAGGGTGGGCGAGCAGTACTTC. The V and J genes are TRBV7-2 and TRBJ2-7, with 8 bases fitting TRBD1. This CDR3 spans 13 amino acids. Trimming at V came to 3 bases and at J to 6 bases, leaving 4 bases not matched to a gene. Germline-derived CDR1 and CDR2 are SGHTA and FQGNSA.

CDR3 bases: TGTGCCAGCAGCCAATCGACAGGGGGCAGGGCCGAGACCCAGTACTTC. Encoded protein: CASSQSTGGRAETQYF. This chain links TRBV16 with TRBJ2-5; 10 nucleotides match TRBD1. Unmatched junction bases numbered 6, after V lost 0 bases and J lost 5 bases. The CDR3 is 16 amino acids. Germline V gene sequence: CDR1 KGHSY, CDR2 FQNENV.

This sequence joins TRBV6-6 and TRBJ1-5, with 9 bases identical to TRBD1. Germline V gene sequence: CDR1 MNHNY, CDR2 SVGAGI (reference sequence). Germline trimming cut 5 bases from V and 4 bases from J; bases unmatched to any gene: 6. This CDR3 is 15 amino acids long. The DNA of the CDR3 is TGTGCCAGCAGTAACCGGGACAGGGATAATCAGCCCCAGCATTTT. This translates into CASSNRDRDNQPQHF.

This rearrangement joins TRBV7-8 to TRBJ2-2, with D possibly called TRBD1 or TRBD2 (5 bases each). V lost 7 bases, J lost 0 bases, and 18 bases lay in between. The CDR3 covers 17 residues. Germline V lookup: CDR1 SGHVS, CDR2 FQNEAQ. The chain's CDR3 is CASTQWGEGANTGELFF. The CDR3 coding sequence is TGTGCCAGCACTCAGTGGGGCGAGGGCGCGAACACCGGGGAGCTGTTTTTT.

Here the CDR3 reads CASSRAGGGYNEQFF. As DNA, the CDR3 is TGTGCCAGCAGCCGAGCGGGAGGTGGCTACAATGAGCAGTTCTTC. This chain joins TRBV7-2 and TRBJ2-1, with 9 bases aligning to TRBD2. CDR3 length: 15 amino acids. CDR1 SGHTA and CDR2 FQGNSA come from the germline V gene. The junction had 5 bases not matched to a gene; V was cut back by 5 bases and J by 3 bases. Filled out from reference TRBV7-2 and TRBJ2-1, the complete variable domain reads GAGVSQSPSNKVTEKGKDVELRCDPISGHTALYWYRQSLGQGLEFLIYFQGNSAPDKSGLPSDRFSAERTGGSVSTLTIQRTQQEDSAVYLCASSRAGGGYNEQFFGPGTRLTVL.

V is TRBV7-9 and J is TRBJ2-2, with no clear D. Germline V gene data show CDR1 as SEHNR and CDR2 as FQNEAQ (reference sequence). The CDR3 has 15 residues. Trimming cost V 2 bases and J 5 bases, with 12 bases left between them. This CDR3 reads CASSLTTPGTGELFF. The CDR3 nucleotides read TGTGCCAGCAGCTTAACTACTCCCGGGACCGGGGAGCTGTTTTTT. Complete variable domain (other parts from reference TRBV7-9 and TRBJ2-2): DTGVSQNPRHKITKRGQNVTFRCDPISEHNRLYWYRQTLGQGPEFLTYFQNEAQLEKSRLLSDRFSAERPKGSFSTLEIQRTEQGDSAMYLCASSLTTPGTGELFFGEGSRLTVL.